The clone carrying this TCR beta chain was counted at least ten times. Its target is not known. This sample stems from a study of identical twins. General study findings and limits: Beta clonotypes that were abundant in cord blood contained fewer insertions, a pattern absent from memory repertoires. Low generation-probability sequences were in excess among twin-shared out-of-frame alpha sequences.

The V and J ends lost 5 bases and 16 bases respectively, with 12 bases between them. This CDR3 is 11 amino acids long. Germline-derived CDR1 and CDR2 are SEHNR and FQNEAQ (reference sequence). Carrying unique molecular identifiers, the cDNA also gained a universal primer site through template switching. TCRdb independently ran MiXCR on the 5' RACE reads; one entry per CDR3 protein. Of approximately 670,000 distinct CDR3 sequences detected, around 6% appear once; the ten largest clones hold roughly 1.8%. There were only healthy Caucasians among the donors. Material: naive T cells sorted from blood. This receptor was identified in a man aged 18 to 35 in good health. The chain joins TRBV7-9 to TRBJ1-6, with a possible D match to TRBD1 (5 bases). CDR3: CASSGDQQLHF. The CDR3 nucleotides read TGTGCCAGCAGCGGGGACCAGCAGCTCCACTTT. Drawing the rest from reference TRBV7-9 and TRBJ1-6, the complete variable domain is DTGVSQNPRHKITKRGQNVTFRCDPISEHNRLYWYRQTLGQGPEFLTYFQNEAQLEKSRLLSDRFSAERPKGSFSTLEIQRTEQGDSAMYLCASSGDQQLHFGNGTRLTVT.